The 20 T cell receptor beta chains given below trace back to one sample, sequenced in a study of cytomegalovirus exposure and HLA in healthy donors. Vbeta (60) and Jbeta (13) primers were used in the PCR. Only in-frame clones appear in the TCRdb table, and some are missing; sequencing was by immunoSEQ multiplex PCR. The top ten clones hold just over 2.5% of a sample with around 120,000 clones, 75% to 90% of them seen once. Sequenced input: PBMCs. Receptor source: a man aged 25 to 40 in good health and CMV-seronegative.

The chain combines TRBV4-2 with TRBJ1-3; 9 bases fit TRBD1. The V gene's germline CDR1 is LGHNA and CDR2 YNFKEQ. This CDR3 is 18 amino acids long. Trimming took 1 base from V and 2 from J; bases not matched to a gene: 9. The chain's CDR3 is CASSQVRGGDRAGNTIYF. The CDR3, as DNA: TGTGCCAGCAGCCAAGTGAGAGGGGGGGACAGGGCTGGAAACACCATATATTTT.

The rearrangement links TRBV18 to TRBJ2-7, with TRBD2 matching 8 bases. The germline gives CDR1 KGHSH, CDR2 LQKENI. The CDR3 extends over 15 amino acids. Trimming took 3 bases from V and 1 from J; bases not matched to a gene: 5. The CDR3 reads CASSPGTSTSYEQYF. The CDR3 DNA reads TGTGCCAGCTCACCCGGGACTAGTACTTCCTACGAGCAGTACTTC. The full variable domain, in which reference TRBV18 and TRBJ2-7 provide the parts outside the CDR3, is NAGVMQNPRHLVRRRGQEARLRCSPMKGHSHVYWYRQLPEEGLKFMVYLQKENIIDESGMPKERFSAEFPKEGPSILRIQQVVRGDSAAYFCASSPGTSTSYEQYFGPGTRLTVT.

The V call is TRBV7-9, the J call TRBJ2-1, with a possible D match to TRBD1 (5 bases). V was cut by 5 bases and J by 10 bases, with 12 bases left in between. The CDR3 is 12 residues long. Germline V gene lookup returns CDR1 SEHNR and CDR2 FQNEAQ (reference sequence). In nucleotides, the CDR3 is TGTGCCAGCAGCGACAGCAGAGGCGAGCAGTTCTTC. Encoded protein: CASSDSRGEQFF.

The chain carries TRBV5-4 and TRBJ2-1; 7 bases map to TRBD2. Germline V gives CDR1 SGHNT, CDR2 YYREEE (reference sequence). Trimming took 0 bases from V and 2 from J; bases not matched to a gene: 5. The length of the CDR3 is 16 residues. The DNA for the CDR3 is TGTGCCAGCAGCTTGGGACTAGCCCGTACCTACAATGAGCAGTTCTTC. Translating gives CASSLGLARTYNEQFF.

Here the CDR3 reads CASSVGDSYSNQPQHF. Here the CDR3 DNA reads TGTGCCAGCAGCGTGGGGGACAGTTATAGCAATCAGCCCCAGCATTTT. The chain links TRBV9 to TRBJ1-5; 7 bases line up with TRBD1. Germline trimming cut 2 bases from V and 0 bases from J; bases unmatched to any gene: 5. Per germline, CDR1 SGDLS and CDR2 YYNGEE. This CDR3 comprises 16 residues.

This sequence joins TRBV6-1 and TRBJ2-7; TRBD1 matches at 9 bases. Germline V gene sequence: CDR1 MNHNS, CDR2 SASEGT. The CDR3 extends over 14 amino acids. The junction had 8 bases not matched to a gene; V was cut back by 8 bases and J by 3 bases. CDR3 sequence: CASGGQGSIYEQYF. Here the CDR3 DNA reads TGTGCCAGCGGGGGACAGGGCTCTATCTACGAGCAGTACTTC.

This clone turned up a few times. The chain is built from TRBV18 and TRBJ1-1; possible D gene TRBD1, 6 bases. Germline V CDR1 and CDR2: KGHSH, LQKENI. V was pared by 3 bases and J by 0 bases, with 14 bases between. CDR3 length: 16 amino acids. The CDR3 coding sequence is TGTGCCAGCTCACCGGGCAGGGGAACCCTGAACACTGAAGCTTTCTTT. Residues: CASSPGRGTLNTEAFF.

The chain is built from TRBV28 and TRBJ2-7; D is perhaps TRBD2 (5 bases). This CDR3 has 14 residues. Germline CDR1 reads MDHEN; CDR2 reads SYDVKM. V lost 3 bases to trimming and J lost 0 bases, with 9 bases between them. CDR3 in DNA: TGTGCCAGCAGTTTCAAGCGGATCTCCTACGAGCAGTACTTC. It translates to CASSFKRISYEQYF.

This clone was recorded once. The chain carries TRBV7-9 and TRBJ2-2; 8 positions agree with TRBD1. The CDR3 spans 13 residues. Per the germline V gene, CDR1 is SEHNR and CDR2 is FQNEAQ (reference sequence). V trimming: 5 bases; J trimming: 13 bases; junction bases outside the gene matches: 9. The CDR3 spells CASSDRGGPLLFF. The CDR3 coding sequence is TGTGCCAGCAGCGACAGGGGTGGGCCGCTGCTGTTTTTT.

This rearrangement joins TRBV6-5 to TRBJ1-3; D might be TRBD1 (5 bases). The CDR3 is made up of 15 amino acids. Germline CDR1 MNHEY, CDR2 SVGAGI. The V and J ends lost 6 bases and 2 bases respectively, with 14 bases between them. CDR3 region: CASRNSAGPGNTIYF. Here the CDR3 DNA reads TGTGCCAGCAGAAACTCCGCGGGACCTGGAAACACCATATATTTT.

The rearrangement uses TRBV11-3 and TRBJ2-5; 14 bases line up with TRBD2. Germline loops: CDR1 SGHNT, CDR2 YENEEA. V lost 5 bases, J lost 1 base, and 9 bases stayed unmatched. CDR3 length equals 18 residues. The chain's CDR3 is CASSPGTSGRVPQETQYF. Written as DNA, the CDR3 is TGTGCCAGCAGCCCCGGGACTAGCGGGAGAGTCCCCCAAGAGACCCAGTACTTC.

The rearrangement uses TRBV28 and TRBJ1-1; 8 bases match TRBD1. The length of the CDR3 is 15 residues. With 7 bases clipped from V and 3 bases from J, the junction kept 10 bases outside the gene matches. Germline CDR1 and CDR2: MDHEN and SYDVKM. The CDR3 here is CASIPPGGAYTEAFF. In DNA form, the CDR3 reads TGTGCCAGCATACCCCCAGGGGGCGCGTACACTGAAGCTTTCTTT.

This chain links TRBV27 with TRBJ1-5, with TRBD1 as a possible D gene (6 bases). Trimming left V 6 bases short and J 6 bases short, with 18 bases between. The CDR3 sequence is 15 residues long. Germline CDR1 and CDR2: MNHEY and SMNVEV (reference sequence). CDR3 bases: TGTGCCAGCAGCCCGGTAGGGGGAGCAGGTCAGCCCCAGCATTTT. This sequence encodes CASSPVGGAGQPQHF.

The chain employs TRBV5-1 and TRBJ2-7, with 8 bases fitting TRBD2. V trimming: 4 bases; J trimming: 5 bases; junction bases outside the gene matches: 14. The CDR3 runs to 16 residues. CDR1 and CDR2 from the germline V gene are SGHRS and YFSETQ. This CDR3 reads CASSPLSGVAGNEQYF. DNA of the CDR3: TGCGCCAGCAGCCCACTGAGTGGGGTAGCGGGGAACGAGCAGTACTTC.

V usage is TRBV18 and J usage is TRBJ2-7; TRBD1 matches 7 bases. Germline V gene sequence: CDR1 KGHSH, CDR2 LQKENI. CDR3 length: 15 amino acids. With V trimmed by 3 bases and J by 2 bases, 7 bases remained unmatched. CDR3 nucleotides: TGTGCCAGCTCACCTCAGACAGGGCCGACCTACGAGCAGTACTTC. Translation gives CASSPQTGPTYEQYF.

The chain recombines TRBV5-6 with TRBJ2-5; 9 nucleotides match TRBD2. The ends lost 4 bases at V and 8 bases at J; junction bases unmatched: 9. This CDR3 contains 14 residues. CDR1 SGHDT and CDR2 YYEEEE come from the germline V gene. The DNA of the CDR3 is TGTGCCAGCAGCCAGAGGGTTAGCGGGAGTACCCAGTACTTC. Residues: CASSQRVSGSTQYF.

CDR3 in DNA: TGTGCCAGTAGTCCAGGGGGCAGCACTGAAGCTTTCTTT. Amino acids: CASSPGGSTEAFF. The V and J genes are TRBV19 and TRBJ1-1; 8 bases line up with TRBD1. Germline trimming cut 5 bases from V and 4 bases from J; bases unmatched to any gene: 3. The CDR3 extends over 13 amino acids. Germline V CDR1 and CDR2: LNHDA, SQIVND (reference sequence).

The V call is TRBV6-5, the J call TRBJ2-7; TRBD2 aligns across 9 bases. V dropped 6 bases and J dropped 3; count of bases not matched to a gene: 9. CDR3 length: 15 residues. CDR1 and CDR2 (germline): MNHEY, SVGAGI. The CDR3 DNA reads as TGTGCCAGCAGCTATGTTAGCGGGAGTAGCTACGAGCAGTACTTC. It encodes CASSYVSGSSYEQYF.

This chain uses TRBV6-5 with TRBJ1-5; TRBD1 matches at 7 bases. The length of the CDR3 is 13 residues. CDR1 is MNHEY, CDR2 SVGAGI, per germline. Trimming cost V 5 bases and J 7 bases; bases outside gene matches: 5. The CDR3 region is CASSVQGFQPQHF. Here the CDR3 DNA reads TGTGCCAGCAGTGTACAGGGGTTCCAGCCCCAGCATTTT.

The CDR3 region is CASSSPDRVRTQYF. The CDR3 nucleotides read TGTGCCAGCAGTTCCCCCGACAGGGTCCGTACGCAGTATTTT. V and J are TRBV27 and TRBJ2-3; 7 bases match TRBD1. Germline CDR1 MNHEY, CDR2 SMNVEV (reference sequence). Losses at the gene ends were 4 bases for V and 8 bases for J; bases not matched to a gene: 9. This CDR3 is 14 amino acids long.